This T cell receptor beta chain was found in a study of T cells in Graves' hyperthyroidism and ophthalmopathy. This CDR3 region has 14 residues. From germline, CDR1 is MNHEY and CDR2 SMNVEV (reference sequence). The germline V and J ends were trimmed by 8 bases and 0 bases, with 13 bases remaining between them. Notes on the study in general: Patients with ophthalmopathy were separated from those with stable hyperthyroidism by a 13 V-J model.

The PBMCs were sourced from fresh peripheral blood (approximately 10 ml). Authors of the study amplified TCR beta CDR3 regions from RNA transcripts. TCR CDR3 regions were first amplified by RT-PCR with HTBI primers. TCRdb used MiXCR to reprocess the multiplex PCR reads, holding one entry per CDR3 protein. The table lists a few hundred thousand distinct CDR3 sequences, roughly 13% of them singletons. This clonotype has ten or more counts. Its antigen is not identified. The sequenced material came from blood. The chain couples TRBV27 to TRBJ1-1, with D unclear. The receptor was isolated from a woman aged 18 to 35 with Graves' hyperthyroidism. In DNA form, the CDR3 reads TGTGCCAGCCGGGCCCGGAAAATGAACACTGAAGCTTTCTTT. Translated, it gives CASRARKMNTEAFF.